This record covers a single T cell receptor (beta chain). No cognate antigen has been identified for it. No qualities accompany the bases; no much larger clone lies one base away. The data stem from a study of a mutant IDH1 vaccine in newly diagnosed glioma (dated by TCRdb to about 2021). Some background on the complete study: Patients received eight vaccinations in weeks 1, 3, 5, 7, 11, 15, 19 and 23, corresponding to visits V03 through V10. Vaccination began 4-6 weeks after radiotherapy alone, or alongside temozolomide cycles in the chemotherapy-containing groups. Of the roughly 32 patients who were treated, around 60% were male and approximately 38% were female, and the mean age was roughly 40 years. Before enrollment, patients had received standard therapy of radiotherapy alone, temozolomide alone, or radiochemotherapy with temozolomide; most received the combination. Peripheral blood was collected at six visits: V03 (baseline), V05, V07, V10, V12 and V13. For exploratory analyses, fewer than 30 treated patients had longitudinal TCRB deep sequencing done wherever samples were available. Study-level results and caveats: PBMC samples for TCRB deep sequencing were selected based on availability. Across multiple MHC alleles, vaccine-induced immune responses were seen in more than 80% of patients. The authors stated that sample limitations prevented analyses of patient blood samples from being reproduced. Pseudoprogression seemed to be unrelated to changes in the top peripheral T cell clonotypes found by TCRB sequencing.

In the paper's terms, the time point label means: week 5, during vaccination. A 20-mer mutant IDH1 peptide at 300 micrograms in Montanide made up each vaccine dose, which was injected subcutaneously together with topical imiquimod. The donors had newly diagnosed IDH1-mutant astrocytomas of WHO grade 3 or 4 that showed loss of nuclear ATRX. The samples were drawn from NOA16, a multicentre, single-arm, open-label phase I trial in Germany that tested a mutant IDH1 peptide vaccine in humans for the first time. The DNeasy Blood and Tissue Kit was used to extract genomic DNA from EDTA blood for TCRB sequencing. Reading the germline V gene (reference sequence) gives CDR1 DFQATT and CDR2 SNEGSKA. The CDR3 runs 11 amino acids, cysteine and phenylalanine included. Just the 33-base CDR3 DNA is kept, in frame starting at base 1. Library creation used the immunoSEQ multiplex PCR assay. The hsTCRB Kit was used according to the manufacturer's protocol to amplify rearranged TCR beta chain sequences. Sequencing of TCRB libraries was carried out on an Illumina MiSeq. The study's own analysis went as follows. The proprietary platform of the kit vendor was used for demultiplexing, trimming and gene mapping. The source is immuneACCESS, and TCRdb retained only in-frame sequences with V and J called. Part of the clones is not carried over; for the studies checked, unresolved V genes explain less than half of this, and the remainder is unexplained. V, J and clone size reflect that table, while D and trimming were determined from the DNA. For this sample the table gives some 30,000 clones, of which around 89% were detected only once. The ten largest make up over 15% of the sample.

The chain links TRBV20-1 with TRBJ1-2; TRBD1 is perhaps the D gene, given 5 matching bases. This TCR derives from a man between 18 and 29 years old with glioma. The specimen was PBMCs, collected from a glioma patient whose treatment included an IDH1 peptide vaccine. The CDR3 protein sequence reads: CSLPGGEGYTF. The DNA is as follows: TGCAGCCTTCCGGGGGGAGAAGGCTACACCTTC.